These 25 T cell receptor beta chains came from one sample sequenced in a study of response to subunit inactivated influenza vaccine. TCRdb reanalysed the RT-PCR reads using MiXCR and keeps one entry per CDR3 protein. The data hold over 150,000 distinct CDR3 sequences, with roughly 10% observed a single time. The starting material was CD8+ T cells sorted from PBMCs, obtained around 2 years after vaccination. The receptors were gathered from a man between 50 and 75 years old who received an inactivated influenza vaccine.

CDR3 sequence (DNA): TGTGCCAGCAGCTCAACTGGGGTTACTGGGGCCAACGTCCTGACTTTC. Its protein is CASSSTGVTGANVLTF. The chain couples TRBV13 to TRBJ2-6; no clear D gene. V lost 4 bases to trimming and J lost 2 bases, with 12 bases between them. Germline loops: CDR1 PRHDT, CDR2 FYEKMQ (reference sequence). This CDR3 spans 16 amino acids.

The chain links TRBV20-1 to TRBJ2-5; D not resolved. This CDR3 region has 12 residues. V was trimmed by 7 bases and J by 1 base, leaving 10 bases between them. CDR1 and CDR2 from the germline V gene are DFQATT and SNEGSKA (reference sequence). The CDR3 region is CSGWRTQETQYF. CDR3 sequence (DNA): TGCAGTGGATGGCGGACCCAAGAGACCCAGTACTTC.

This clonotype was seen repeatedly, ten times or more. Here the CDR3 reads CASSYASSGANVLTF. DNA for the CDR3: TGTGCCAGCAGTTACGCGTCCTCTGGGGCCAACGTCCTGACTTTC. J is TRBJ2-6 and V is TRBV6-2 or TRBV6-3, with D unresolved. The CDR3 totals 15 residues. Trimming stripped 2 bases from V and 0 bases from J, with 5 bases between. Per germline, CDR1 MNHEY and CDR2 SVGEGT.

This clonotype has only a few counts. The CDR3 spells CASSQVSQELGEQYF. CDR3 DNA: TGCGCCAGCAGCCAAGTCTCTCAGGAGCTTGGGGAGCAGTACTTC. The V call is TRBV4-1, the J call TRBJ2-7; D gene ambiguous. From germline, CDR1 is MGHRA and CDR2 YSYEKL. The CDR3 consists of 15 residues. Trimming left V 1 base short and J 7 bases short, with 17 bases between.

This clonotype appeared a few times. The CDR3 DNA sequence: TGCGCCAGCAGCTTTGCCGGGACAGGGGATATGAACATTCAGTACTTC. It specifies CASSFAGTGDMNIQYF. The rearrangement joins TRBV5-1 to TRBJ2-4; 10 bases align to TRBD1. The CDR3 contains 16 residues. The germline V gene has CDR1 SGHRS and CDR2 YFSETQ. The trim removed 2 bases at V and 7 bases at J, leaving 9 bases unmatched.

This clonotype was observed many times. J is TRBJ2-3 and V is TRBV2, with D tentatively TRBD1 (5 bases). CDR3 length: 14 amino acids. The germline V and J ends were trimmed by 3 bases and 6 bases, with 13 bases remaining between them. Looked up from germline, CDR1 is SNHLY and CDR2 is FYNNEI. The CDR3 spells CASSEGQRWDTQYF. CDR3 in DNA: TGTGCCAGCAGTGAGGGGCAGAGGTGGGATACGCAGTATTTT. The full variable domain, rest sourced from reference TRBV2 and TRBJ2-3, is EPEVTQTPSHQVTQMGQEVILRCVPISNHLYFYWYRQILGQKVEFLVSFYNNEISEKSEIFDDQFSVERPDGSNFTLKIRSTKLEDSAMYFCASSEGQRWDTQYFGPGTRLTVL.

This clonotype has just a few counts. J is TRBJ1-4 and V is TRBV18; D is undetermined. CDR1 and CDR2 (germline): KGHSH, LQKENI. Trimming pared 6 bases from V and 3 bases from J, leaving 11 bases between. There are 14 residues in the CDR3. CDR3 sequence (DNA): TGTGCCAGCTCCCCGGCATACTCTAATGAAAAACTGTTTTTT. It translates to CASSPAYSNEKLFF.

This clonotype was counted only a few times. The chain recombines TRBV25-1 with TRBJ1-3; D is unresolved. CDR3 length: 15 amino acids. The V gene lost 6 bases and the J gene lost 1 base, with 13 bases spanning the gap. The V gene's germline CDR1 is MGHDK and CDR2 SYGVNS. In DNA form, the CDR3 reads TGTGCCAGCAGAGGTGGAGGAAGGTCTGGAAACACCATATATTTT. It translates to CASRGGGRSGNTIYF.

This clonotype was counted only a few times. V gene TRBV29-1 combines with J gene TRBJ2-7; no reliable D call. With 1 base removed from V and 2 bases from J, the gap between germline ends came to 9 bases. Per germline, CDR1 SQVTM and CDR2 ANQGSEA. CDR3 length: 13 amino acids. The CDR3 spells CSVEGVNTYEQYF. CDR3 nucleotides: TGCAGCGTTGAAGGAGTGAATACCTACGAGCAGTACTTC.

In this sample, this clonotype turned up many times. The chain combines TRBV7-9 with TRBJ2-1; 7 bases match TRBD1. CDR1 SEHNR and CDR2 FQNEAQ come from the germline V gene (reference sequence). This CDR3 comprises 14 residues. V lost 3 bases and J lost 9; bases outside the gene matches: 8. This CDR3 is CASSFGDRDTEQFF. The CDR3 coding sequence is TGTGCCAGCAGCTTTGGGGACAGAGACACTGAGCAGTTCTTC.

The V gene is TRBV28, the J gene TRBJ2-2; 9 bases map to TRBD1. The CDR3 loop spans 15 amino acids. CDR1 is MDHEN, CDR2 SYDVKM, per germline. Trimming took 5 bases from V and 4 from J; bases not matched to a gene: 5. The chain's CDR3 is CASSTGTGFTGELFF. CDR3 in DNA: TGTGCCAGCAGTACGGGGACAGGGTTCACCGGGGAGCTGTTTTTT.

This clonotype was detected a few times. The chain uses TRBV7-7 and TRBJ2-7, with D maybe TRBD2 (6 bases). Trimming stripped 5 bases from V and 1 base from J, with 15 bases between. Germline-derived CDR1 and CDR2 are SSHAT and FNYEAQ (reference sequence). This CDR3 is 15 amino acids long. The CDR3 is CASSPAPGLSYEQYF. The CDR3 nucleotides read TGTGCCAGCAGCCCAGCACCGGGACTTTCCTACGAGCAGTACTTC.

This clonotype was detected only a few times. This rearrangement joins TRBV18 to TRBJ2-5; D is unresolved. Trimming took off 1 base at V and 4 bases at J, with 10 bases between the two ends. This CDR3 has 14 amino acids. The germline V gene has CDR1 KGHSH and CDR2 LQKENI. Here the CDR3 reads CASSPRGSLETQYF. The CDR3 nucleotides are TGTGCCAGCTCACCACGGGGTTCCTTAGAGACCCAGTACTTC. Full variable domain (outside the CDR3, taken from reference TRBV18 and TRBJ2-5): NAGVMQNPRHLVRRRGQEARLRCSPMKGHSHVYWYRQLPEEGLKFMVYLQKENIIDESGMPKERFSAEFPKEGPSILRIQQVVRGDSAAYFCASSPRGSLETQYFGPGTRLLVL.

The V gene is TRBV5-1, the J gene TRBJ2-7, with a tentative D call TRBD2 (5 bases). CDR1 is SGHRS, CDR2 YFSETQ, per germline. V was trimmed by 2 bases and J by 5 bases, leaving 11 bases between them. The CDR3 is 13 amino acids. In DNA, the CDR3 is TGCGCCAGCAGCTTAGAGGGATTCGACGAGCAGTACTTC. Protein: CASSLEGFDEQYF.

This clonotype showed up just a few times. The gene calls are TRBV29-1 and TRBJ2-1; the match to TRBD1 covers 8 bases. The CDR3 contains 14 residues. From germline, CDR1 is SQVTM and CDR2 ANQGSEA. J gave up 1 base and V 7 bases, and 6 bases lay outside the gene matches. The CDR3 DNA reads TGCAGCGCCCGGACAGGGACTTCCTACAATGAGCAGTTCTTC. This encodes CSARTGTSYNEQFF.

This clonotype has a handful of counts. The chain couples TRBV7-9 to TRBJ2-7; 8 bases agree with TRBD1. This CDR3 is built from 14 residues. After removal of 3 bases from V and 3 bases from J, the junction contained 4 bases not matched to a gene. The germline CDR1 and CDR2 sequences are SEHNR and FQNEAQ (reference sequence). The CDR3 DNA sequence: TGTGCCAGCAGCTTTGCAGGGGGCAACTACGAGCAGTACTTC. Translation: CASSFAGGNYEQYF.

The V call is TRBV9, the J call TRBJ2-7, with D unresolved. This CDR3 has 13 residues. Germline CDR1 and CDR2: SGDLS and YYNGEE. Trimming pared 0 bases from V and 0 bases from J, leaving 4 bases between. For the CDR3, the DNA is TGTGCCAGCAGCGTAGGGGTCTCCTACGAGCAGTACTTC. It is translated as CASSVGVSYEQYF.

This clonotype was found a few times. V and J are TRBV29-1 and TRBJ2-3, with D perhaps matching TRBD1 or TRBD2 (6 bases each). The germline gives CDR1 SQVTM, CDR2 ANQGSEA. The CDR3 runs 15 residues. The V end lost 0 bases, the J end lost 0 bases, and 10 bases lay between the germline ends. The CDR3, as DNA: TGCAGCGTTGAAGAGAGGGGGGAGAGCACAGATACGCAGTATTTT. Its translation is CSVEERGESTDTQYF.

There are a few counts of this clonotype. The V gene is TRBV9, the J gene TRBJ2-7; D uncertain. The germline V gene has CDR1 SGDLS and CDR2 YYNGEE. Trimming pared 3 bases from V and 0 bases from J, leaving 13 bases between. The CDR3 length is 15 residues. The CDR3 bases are TGTGCCAGCAGCGCCGCCGTTAGCCTCTCCTACGAGCAGTACTTC. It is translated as CASSAAVSLSYEQYF.

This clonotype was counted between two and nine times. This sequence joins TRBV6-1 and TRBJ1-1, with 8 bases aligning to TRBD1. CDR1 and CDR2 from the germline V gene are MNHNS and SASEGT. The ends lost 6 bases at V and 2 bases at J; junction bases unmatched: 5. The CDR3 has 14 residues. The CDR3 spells CASSWDRSNTEAFF. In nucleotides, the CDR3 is TGTGCCAGCAGCTGGGACAGGTCTAACACTGAAGCTTTCTTT.

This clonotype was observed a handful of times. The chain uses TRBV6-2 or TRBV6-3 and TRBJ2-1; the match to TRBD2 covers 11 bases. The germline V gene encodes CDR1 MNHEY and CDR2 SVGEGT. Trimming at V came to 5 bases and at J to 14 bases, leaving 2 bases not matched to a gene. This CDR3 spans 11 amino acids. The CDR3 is CASSRGLAEFF. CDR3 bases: TGTGCCAGCAGTCGGGGACTAGCGGAGTTCTTC.

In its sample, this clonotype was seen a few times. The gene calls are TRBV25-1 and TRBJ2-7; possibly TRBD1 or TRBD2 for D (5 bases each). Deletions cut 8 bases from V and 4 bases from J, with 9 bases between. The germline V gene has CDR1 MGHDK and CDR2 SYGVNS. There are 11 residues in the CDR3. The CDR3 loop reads CASRDPYEQYF. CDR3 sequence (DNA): TGTGCCAGCCGGGACCCATACGAGCAGTACTTC.

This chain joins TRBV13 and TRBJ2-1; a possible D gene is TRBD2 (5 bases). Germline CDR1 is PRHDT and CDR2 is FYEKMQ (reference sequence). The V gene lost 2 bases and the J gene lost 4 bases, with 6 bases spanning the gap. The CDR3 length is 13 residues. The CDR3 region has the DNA TGTGCCAGCAGCTTAAGGACTTACAATGAGCAGTTCTTC. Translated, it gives CASSLRTYNEQFF.

CDR3 residues: CASSLGSLAGGYEQFF. As DNA, the CDR3 is TGTGCCAGCAGCTTAGGGAGTCTAGCGGGAGGCTATGAGCAGTTCTTC. The gene calls are TRBV7-9 and TRBJ2-1; 11 nucleotides align to TRBD2. CDR3 size: 16 residues. CDR1 is SEHNR, CDR2 FQNEAQ, per germline (reference sequence). Germline trimming cut 1 base from V and 8 bases from J; bases unmatched to any gene: 7.

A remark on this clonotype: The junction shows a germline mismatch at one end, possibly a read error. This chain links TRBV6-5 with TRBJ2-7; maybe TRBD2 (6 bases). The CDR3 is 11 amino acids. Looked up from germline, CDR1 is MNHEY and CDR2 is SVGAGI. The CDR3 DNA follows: TGTGCCAGCAGGATGGGACTGGCGGAACTCTTC. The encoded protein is CASRMGLAELF.